The 6 T cell receptor beta chains in this list originate from one sample, sequenced in a study of T cell repertoires in cytomegalovirus infection. TCRdb redid the calling of the reads with MiXCR, one entry per CDR3 protein. This table holds 360,000 or so distinct CDR3 sequences, roughly 36% found once. For these receptors, no antigen is known. The specimen comprised cultured PBMCs, sampled from culture after CMV antigen stimulation. The receptors were gathered from a human donor in good health (CMV status not recorded). Some clones in this sample may be carry-over from other donors' samples.

This clonotype came up a few times. The V gene is TRBV4-1, the J gene TRBJ2-7, with TRBD1 as a possible D gene (5 bases). The CDR3 has 16 amino acids. CDR1 MGHRA and CDR2 YSYEKL come from the germline V gene. V dropped 4 bases and J dropped 3 bases, with 19 bases sitting between them. CDR3 loop: CASSRVLENQGYEQYF. CDR3 bases: TGCGCCAGCAGCCGTGTCCTAGAAAATCAGGGCTACGAGCAGTACTTC.

The table lists this clonotype with a few counts. The rearrangement joins TRBV7-2 to TRBJ1-4; D may be TRBD1 (6 bases). V was trimmed by 6 bases and J by 7 bases, leaving 12 bases between them. Germline V gene data show CDR1 as SGHTA and CDR2 as FQGNSA. The CDR3 sequence is 13 residues long. The CDR3 here is CASSRTVGEKLFF. DNA of the CDR3: TGTGCCAGCAGTCGGACAGTCGGTGAAAAACTGTTTTTT.

This clonotype was seen ten or more times. This chain links TRBV7-2 with TRBJ2-1, with 7 bases identical to TRBD2. V was clipped by 5 bases and J by 4 bases; unmatched bases: 8. The CDR3 covers 15 residues. Per germline, CDR1 SGHTA and CDR2 FQGNSA. CDR3 sequence: CASSGWGGTYNEQFF. The CDR3 bases are TGTGCCAGCAGCGGATGGGGGGGAACATACAATGAGCAGTTCTTC. The full variable domain, its missing parts supplied by reference TRBV7-2 and TRBJ2-1, is GAGVSQSPSNKVTEKGKDVELRCDPISGHTALYWYRQSLGQGLEFLIYFQGNSAPDKSGLPSDRFSAERTGGSVSTLTIQRTQQEDSAVYLCASSGWGGTYNEQFFGPGTRLTVL.

This clonotype was counted many times. The gene calls are TRBV7-2 and TRBJ1-2; possible D gene TRBD1, 5 bases. CDR1 and CDR2 (germline): SGHTA, FQGNSA. Trimming took off 1 base at V and 10 bases at J, with 22 bases between the two ends. This CDR3 contains 16 residues. The CDR3: CASSLVDTVRRHDYTF. CDR3 bases: TGTGCCAGCAGCTTAGTGGACACAGTAAGGCGCCATGACTACACCTTC.

V gene TRBV7-2 combines with J gene TRBJ2-1; no clear D gene. The germline CDR1 and CDR2 sequences are SGHTA and FQGNSA. Trimming cost V 3 bases and J 0 bases, with 9 bases left between them. This CDR3 is 15 amino acids long. The CDR3: CASSFAWSSYNEQFF. In DNA, the CDR3 is TGTGCCAGCAGCTTTGCTTGGAGCTCCTACAATGAGCAGTTCTTC. The variable domain in full, completed from reference TRBV7-2 and TRBJ2-1, reads GAGVSQSPSNKVTEKGKDVELRCDPISGHTALYWYRQSLGQGLEFLIYFQGNSAPDKSGLPSDRFSAERTGGSVSTLTIQRTQQEDSAVYLCASSFAWSSYNEQFFGPGTRLTVL.

The gene calls are TRBV20-1 and TRBJ2-3; D uncertain. The germline V gene has CDR1 DFQATT and CDR2 SNEGSKA (reference sequence). Trimming took off 0 bases at V and 0 bases at J, with 10 bases between the two ends. This CDR3 has 15 amino acids. CDR3 amino acids: CSAREEASSTDTQYF. The CDR3 nucleotides read TGCAGTGCTAGAGAAGAGGCATCAAGCACAGATACGCAGTATTTT.